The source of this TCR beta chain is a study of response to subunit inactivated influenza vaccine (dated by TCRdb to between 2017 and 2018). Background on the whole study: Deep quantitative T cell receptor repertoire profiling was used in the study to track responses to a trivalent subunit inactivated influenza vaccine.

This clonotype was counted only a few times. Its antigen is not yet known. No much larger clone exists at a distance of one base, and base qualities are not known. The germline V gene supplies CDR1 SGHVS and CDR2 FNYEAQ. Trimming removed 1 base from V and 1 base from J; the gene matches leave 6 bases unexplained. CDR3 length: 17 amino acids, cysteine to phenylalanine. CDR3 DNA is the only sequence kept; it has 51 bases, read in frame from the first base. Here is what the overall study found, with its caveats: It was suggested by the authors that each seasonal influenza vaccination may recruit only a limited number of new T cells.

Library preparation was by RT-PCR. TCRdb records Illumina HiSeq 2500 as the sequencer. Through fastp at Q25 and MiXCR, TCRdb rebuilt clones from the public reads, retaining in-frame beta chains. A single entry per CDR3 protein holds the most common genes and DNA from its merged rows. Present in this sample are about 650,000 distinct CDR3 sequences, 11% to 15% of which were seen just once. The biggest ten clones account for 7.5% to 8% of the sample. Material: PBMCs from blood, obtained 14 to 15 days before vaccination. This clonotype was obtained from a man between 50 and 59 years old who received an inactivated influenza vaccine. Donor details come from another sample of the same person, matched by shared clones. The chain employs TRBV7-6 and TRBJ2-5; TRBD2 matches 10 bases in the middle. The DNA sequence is TGTGCCAGCAGCTTAGGGCTCGGACTAGCGGCCCAAGAGACCCAGTACTTC. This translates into CASSLGLGLAAQETQYF.